These 17 T cell receptor beta chains were sequenced from one sample in a study of vaccination and CD4 T cells after COVID-19. Cultured CD4+ T cells had their DNA profiled by the Oncomine TCR Beta short-read assay. One entry per CDR3 protein results from TCRdb running MiXCR on the PCR reads. The sample shows over 9,500 distinct CDR3 sequences, around 30% of them seen only once. The antigens for these receptors are not known. Regarding treatment: roughly 10-day PBMC culture with coronavirus spike peptide pools or control peptides (ViraFEST assay). Sequenced material: cultured CD4+ T cells from blood. Every receptor here comes from a human donor with COVID-19.

V gene TRBV12-3 or TRBV12-4 combines with J gene TRBJ1-6; 7 positions agree with TRBD1. The CDR3 has 14 amino acids. V was clipped by 6 bases and J by 8 bases; unmatched bases: 7. Here the CDR3 DNA reads TGTGCCAGCAGCTCGCAGGGGGTGGATTCACCCCTCCACTTT. Its translation is CASSSQGVDSPLHF.

This chain connects TRBV4-1 to TRBJ2-3; 9 nucleotides match TRBD1. This CDR3 contains 15 residues. Germline-derived CDR1 and CDR2 are MGHRA and YSYEKL. V shed 3 bases, J shed 3 bases, and the junction held 4 bases outside the gene matches. The CDR3 reads CASSHGQGRTDTQYF. Written as DNA, the CDR3 is TGCGCCAGCAGCCACGGACAGGGGAGGACAGATACGCAGTATTTT.

This clonotype has a handful of counts. The chain uses TRBV7-8 and TRBJ1-5, with D possibly TRBD1 on 5 matching bases. The V and J ends lost 1 base and 3 bases respectively, with 10 bases between them. Germline V gene sequence: CDR1 SGHVS, CDR2 FQNEAQ. The CDR3 sequence is 15 residues long. The CDR3 coding sequence is TGTGCCAGCAGCTTAGAGAAGGGGTACAATCAGCCCCAGCATTTT. Residues: CASSLEKGYNQPQHF.

The chain joins TRBV28 to TRBJ1-2, with D possibly being TRBD1 (5 bases). The germline CDR1 and CDR2 sequences are MDHEN and SYDVKM. CDR3 length: 16 amino acids. Trimming stripped 5 bases from V and 8 bases from J, with 24 bases between. The chain's CDR3 is CASSIGRDAHLLGYTF. CDR3 bases: TGTGCCAGCAGTATCGGCCGGGACGCCCATCTCCTAGGCTACACCTTC.

The J gene is TRBJ2-7, the V gene TRBV10-1, with a tentative D call TRBD2 (6 bases). The CDR3 is made up of 16 amino acids. Germline CDR1 WNHNN, CDR2 SYGVQD (reference sequence). Trimming took 3 bases from V and 2 from J, leaving 17 bases between them. This CDR3 reads CASSDWDSPVPYEQYF. The CDR3 nucleotides read TGCGCCAGCAGTGATTGGGACTCTCCGGTACCCTACGAGCAGTACTTC.

The chain links TRBV6-4 to TRBJ2-3, with TRBD2 matching over 8 bases. Germline-derived CDR1 and CDR2 are MRHNA and SNTAGT. The CDR3 runs 14 residues. With V trimmed by 4 bases and J by 3 bases, 3 bases remained unmatched. CDR3: CASSAGGGTDTQYF. The DNA for the CDR3 is TGTGCCAGCAGTGCCGGCGGGGGGACAGATACGCAGTATTTT.

This chain links TRBV19 with TRBJ1-1, with D unclear. The CDR3 contains 12 residues. Germline assignment: CDR1 LNHDA and CDR2 SQIVND (reference sequence). V lost 7 bases and J 3 bases, leaving 9 bases between the germline ends. The CDR3 DNA reads as TGTGCCAGTACCGCTCGGGACACTGAAGCTTTCTTT. It codes for CASTARDTEAFF.

The rearrangement joins TRBV20-1 to TRBJ1-4; 9 nucleotides align to TRBD1. V was pared by 6 bases and J by 5 bases, with 4 bases of the junction left unmatched. The CDR3 is made up of 13 amino acids. CDR1 is DFQATT, CDR2 SNEGSKA, per germline (reference sequence). CDR3 DNA sequence: TGCAGTGCACAGACAGGGGGGAATGAAAAACTGTTTTTT. It is translated as CSAQTGGNEKLFF.

The V and J genes are TRBV9 and TRBJ1-1; 8 nucleotides align to TRBD1. This CDR3 has 16 amino acids. V shed 0 bases, J shed 0 bases, and the junction held 4 bases outside the gene matches. Germline loops: CDR1 SGDLS, CDR2 YYNGEE. CDR3 bases: TGTGCCAGCAGCGTAGAGCCAGGGGGCATGAACACTGAAGCTTTCTTT. It encodes CASSVEPGGMNTEAFF.

The J gene is TRBJ1-6, the V gene TRBV30; perhaps TRBD1 as D (5 bases). V gave up 6 bases and J gave up 0 bases, with 15 bases separating them. Germline V gene sequence: CDR1 GTSNPN, CDR2 SVGIG (reference sequence). CDR3 length equals 16 residues. The CDR3 spells CACHGAGSSYNSPLHF. CDR3 coding DNA: TGTGCCTGCCATGGGGCAGGGAGCTCCTATAATTCACCCCTCCACTTT.

The V call is TRBV7-2, the J call TRBJ1-4; the match to TRBD1 covers 10 bases. The CDR3 consists of 15 residues. From germline, CDR1 is SGHTA and CDR2 FQGNSA. J gave up 7 bases and V 1 base, and 3 bases lay outside the gene matches. The CDR3 sequence: CASSLGGQGGEKLFF. Written as DNA, the CDR3 is TGTGCCAGCAGCTTAGGCGGACAGGGGGGTGAAAAACTGTTTTTT.

This sequence joins TRBV27 and TRBJ1-5; TRBD1 might be the D (5 bases). The CDR3 runs 16 residues. V lost 2 bases and J lost 4, with 15 bases in between. Germline V gene data show CDR1 as MNHEY and CDR2 as SMNVEV (reference sequence). The CDR3 DNA sequence: TGTGCCAGCAGTTTACCCTTGTGGGGGGGTAATCAGCCCCAGCATTTT. Protein product: CASSLPLWGGNQPQHF.

The rearrangement links TRBV27 to TRBJ2-2, with TRBD2 matching 7 bases. J lost 0 bases, V lost 1 base, and 2 bases had no gene match. The CDR3 is 16 residues long. Germline CDR1 MNHEY, CDR2 SMNVEV (reference sequence). CDR3 bases: TGTGCCAGCAGTTTATGGCTAGCGGCGAACACCGGGGAGCTGTTTTTT. It is translated as CASSLWLAANTGELFF.

This chain connects TRBV2 to TRBJ2-7, with D perhaps matching TRBD1 (6 bases). V lost 6 bases to trimming and J lost 3 bases, with 15 bases between them. The length of the CDR3 is 14 residues. CDR1 is SNHLY, CDR2 FYNNEI, per germline. CDR3 DNA sequence: TGTGCCAGCAGAGTACGGCAGGGGCTCTACGAGCAGTACTTC. This translates into CASRVRQGLYEQYF.

This chain links TRBV6-5 with TRBJ2-7; D may be TRBD1 or TRBD2 (5 bases each). CDR1 MNHEY and CDR2 SVGAGI come from the germline V gene. The CDR3 contains 17 residues. V lost 4 bases, J lost 2 bases, and 21 bases lay in between. The CDR3 DNA reads as TGTGCCAGCAGTTTCTCTCACTCCGGGCAGGGAGCCTACGAGCAGTACTTC. This encodes CASSFSHSGQGAYEQYF.

The chain joins TRBV11-1 to TRBJ2-3; D is unresolved. Germline CDR1 reads SGHAT; CDR2 reads FQDESV (reference sequence). This CDR3 region has 15 residues. Trimming took off 8 bases at V and 0 bases at J, with 15 bases between the two ends. DNA of the CDR3: TGTGCCAGCTCACGAGACGAAATTAGCACAGATACGCAGTATTTT. It yields the protein CASSRDEISTDTQYF.

This clonotype was detected a few times. The chain has TRBV20-1 and TRBJ2-1; D ambiguous. Per the germline V gene, CDR1 is DFQATT and CDR2 is SNEGSKA (reference sequence). V lost 6 bases and J 8 bases, leaving 14 bases between the germline ends. CDR3 length: 12 residues. The CDR3 region has the DNA TGCAGTGCCCCTACATCCAGAGATGAGCAGTTCTTC. Protein: CSAPTSRDEQFF.